These 26 T cell receptor beta chains came from one sample sequenced in a study of T cell changes during pregnancy in multiple sclerosis. TCRdb keeps only in-frame clones here, not all; method: immunoSEQ multiplex PCR. In the table there are just under 65,000 clones, around 97% of which are singletons. The material sequenced was CD8+ T cells from peripheral blood mononuclear cells, taken after pregnancy. Receptor source: a female donor with multiple sclerosis, enrolled in a pregnancy study.

The rearrangement uses TRBV7-2 and TRBJ2-7, with 8 bases that match TRBD1. The germline V gene has CDR1 SGHTA and CDR2 FQGNSA. This CDR3 has 14 amino acids. J lost 3 bases, V lost 2 bases, and 3 bases had no gene match. The CDR3: CASSLNRGYYEQYF. In DNA, the CDR3 is TGTGCCAGCAGCTTAAACAGGGGGTACTACGAGCAGTACTTC.

The CDR3 sequence: CASSLNLPGLESYEQYF. CDR3 nucleotide sequence: TGTGCCAGCAGCTTGAATCTACCGGGACTAGAGTCCTACGAGCAGTACTTC. The V gene is TRBV11-2, the J gene TRBJ2-7; 8 nucleotides align to TRBD2. CDR1 SGHAT and CDR2 FQNNGV come from the germline V gene. This CDR3 spans 17 amino acids. With V trimmed by 3 bases and J by 1 base, 11 bases remained unmatched.

This clone has a single count. V usage is TRBV4-1 and J usage is TRBJ2-7, with 9 bases that match TRBD2. CDR3 size: 14 residues. V was clipped by 0 bases and J by 4 bases; unmatched bases: 1. CDR1 is MGHRA and CDR2 is YSYEKL in the germline V gene. This CDR3 is CASSQDAGGYEQYF. CDR3 coding DNA: TGCGCCAGCAGCCAAGATGCGGGAGGGTACGAGCAGTACTTC.

V usage is TRBV5-1 and J usage is TRBJ1-1, with 8 bases identical to TRBD1. The ends lost 6 bases at V and 8 bases at J; junction bases unmatched: 12. The germline CDR1 and CDR2 sequences are SGHRS and YFSETQ. The CDR3 has 14 residues. The CDR3 nucleotides read TGCGCCAGCAAATTGGGACAGGCGGGCGTGGAAGCTTTCTTT. Its protein is CASKLGQAGVEAFF.

The rearrangement links TRBV5-4 to TRBJ2-1; 9 bases fit TRBD2. V gave up 3 bases and J gave up 2 bases; unmatched junction bases: 6. From germline, CDR1 is SGHNT and CDR2 YYREEE (reference sequence). The CDR3 has 16 amino acids. The CDR3 here is CASSYGTSKAYNEQFF. DNA for the CDR3: TGTGCCAGCAGCTACGGGACTAGCAAAGCCTACAATGAGCAGTTCTTC. The whole variable domain, remainder taken from reference TRBV5-4 and TRBJ2-1, is ETGVTQSPTHLIKTRGQQVTLRCSSQSGHNTVSWYQQALGQGPQFIFQYYREEENGRGNFPPRFSGLQFPNYSSELNVNALELDDSALYLCASSYGTSKAYNEQFFGPGTRLTVL.

The chain couples TRBV19 to TRBJ2-7, with D uncertain. Germline V gene data show CDR1 as LNHDA and CDR2 as SQIVND (reference sequence). V was cut by 3 bases and J by 3 bases, with 9 bases left in between. The CDR3 totals 13 residues. CDR3 bases: TGTGCCAGTAGTATTGGGCAGAACTACGAGCAGTACTTC. Amino acids: CASSIGQNYEQYF.

This clone is a singleton in its sample. V and J are TRBV7-2 and TRBJ2-1; TRBD1 matches 8 bases. V was clipped by 5 bases and J by 7 bases; unmatched bases: 13. The CDR3 spans 16 residues. CDR1 and CDR2 (germline): SGHTA, FQGNSA. This CDR3 is CASSINGQGRSNEQFF. For the CDR3, the DNA is TGTGCCAGCAGCATTAACGGACAGGGTAGATCGAATGAGCAGTTCTTC.

The rearrangement uses TRBV19 and TRBJ2-1, with a possible D match to TRBD1 (5 bases). The CDR3 is 15 amino acids. Trimming shortened V by 5 bases and J by 0 bases, and 11 bases separated the two germline ends. Germline CDR1 reads LNHDA; CDR2 reads SQIVND (reference sequence). CDR3 sequence: CASSSDSSSYNEQFF. The CDR3 bases are TGTGCCAGTAGTTCCGACAGTAGCTCCTACAATGAGCAGTTCTTC.

The chain links TRBV2 to TRBJ2-5; D is undetermined. Near its end, the DNA agrees better with TRBJ2-7, so the J call may be wrong. The CDR3 consists of 12 residues. Germline V gene lookup returns CDR1 SNHLY and CDR2 FYNNEI. CDR3 DNA sequence: TGTGCCAGCCGAGGAAAGAACCACGAGCAGTACTTC. Protein: CASRGKNHEQYF.

V usage is TRBV6-1 and J usage is TRBJ2-3; 9 bases are a match to TRBD1. This CDR3 region has 16 residues. Germline V gene sequence: CDR1 MNHNS, CDR2 SASEGT. The V gene end was trimmed by 2 bases and the J gene end by 5 bases; junction bases not matched to a gene: 8. The DNA for the CDR3 is TGTGCCAGCAGTGAAAGGGACAGGGCTTTTCTAGATACGCAGTATTTT. Its translation is CASSERDRAFLDTQYF.

CDR3 in DNA: TGTGCCAGCACACAGCAGAACAGGGAGTTCCACGAGCAGTACTTC. Translating it yields CASTQQNREFHEQYF. The chain links TRBV6-4 to TRBJ2-7; D may be TRBD1 (6 bases). V was clipped by 7 bases and J by 5 bases, with 21 bases between them. CDR1 MRHNA and CDR2 SNTAGT come from the germline V gene. The CDR3 runs to 15 residues.

This chain connects TRBV2 to TRBJ2-1; the D gene is possibly TRBD2 (5 bases). This CDR3 spans 13 amino acids. The V gene's germline CDR1 is SNHLY and CDR2 FYNNEI. V lost 6 bases to trimming and J lost 6 bases, with 12 bases between them. The CDR3 is CASSPRRFNEQFF. CDR3 nucleotide sequence: TGTGCCAGCAGCCCCCGGAGGTTCAATGAGCAGTTCTTC.

This sequence joins TRBV5-1 and TRBJ2-7; unclear D gene. Germline CDR1 reads SGHRS; CDR2 reads YFSETQ. CDR3 length equals 14 residues. With 5 bases removed from V and 0 bases from J, the gap between germline ends came to 12 bases. CDR3 DNA: TGCGCCAGCAGTCAGCAGGCAAGCTCCTACGAGCAGTACTTC. Translation gives CASSQQASSYEQYF.

This CDR3 is CASSSRPLNVEQFF. The CDR3 nucleotides are TGTGCCAGCAGTTCGCGCCCCCTGAATGTTGAGCAGTTCTTC. The gene calls are TRBV27 and TRBJ2-1; D remains ambiguous. CDR1 and CDR2 from the germline V gene are MNHEY and SMNVEV (reference sequence). The CDR3 loop spans 14 amino acids. V lost 4 bases, J lost 9 bases, and 16 bases lay in between.

This chain uses TRBV4-1 with TRBJ2-3, with 12 bases identical to TRBD2. Germline V lookup: CDR1 MGHRA, CDR2 YSYEKL. Trimming cost V 2 bases and J 1 base; bases outside gene matches: 4. The CDR3 has 17 residues. CDR3 region: CASSQTTSGRRTDTQYF. The CDR3 region has the DNA TGCGCCAGCAGCCAAACGACTAGCGGGAGACGCACAGATACGCAGTATTTT.

Worth noting for this clone: Other DNA sequences in the sample encode the same CDR3. This chain links TRBV15 with TRBJ1-1; D is possibly TRBD1 (6 bases). CDR1 and CDR2 (germline): LNHNV, YYDKDF (reference sequence). This CDR3 region has 15 residues. The V end lost 1 base, the J end lost 4 bases, and 13 bases lay between the germline ends. The CDR3 loop is CATSRVPGQGTEAFF. The CDR3 nucleotides read TGTGCCACCAGCAGAGTACCGGGACAAGGCACTGAAGCTTTCTTT.

The V call is TRBV2, the J call TRBJ2-2, with D perhaps TRBD1 (6 bases). CDR1 is SNHLY, CDR2 FYNNEI, per germline. This CDR3 comprises 13 residues. The V end was cut by 8 bases, the J end by 5 bases, with 12 bases between. The CDR3 region is CASGWTDTGELFF. The CDR3 nucleotides read TGTGCCAGCGGCTGGACAGATACCGGGGAGCTGTTTTTT.

The gene calls are TRBV27 and TRBJ1-2, with unresolved D. The V end was cut by 2 bases, the J end by 4 bases, with 20 bases between. Germline CDR1 is MNHEY and CDR2 is SMNVEV (reference sequence). This CDR3 spans 17 amino acids. The CDR3 protein is CASSLLGLTPEPYGYTF. The CDR3 coding sequence is TGTGCCAGCAGTTTACTTGGTTTAACCCCCGAGCCCTATGGCTACACCTTC.

This rearrangement joins TRBV29-1 to TRBJ1-2, with TRBD1 identical over 12 bases. This CDR3 is built from 14 residues. Germline CDR1 and CDR2: SQVTM and ANQGSEA. V was pared by 7 bases and J by 2 bases, with 5 bases of the junction left unmatched. The CDR3 sequence is CSAPGQGANYGYTF. DNA for the CDR3: TGCAGCGCCCCGGGACAGGGGGCGAACTATGGCTACACCTTC.

The chain uses TRBV2 and TRBJ2-7; 8 nucleotides align to TRBD1. V was clipped by 6 bases and J by 3 bases; unmatched bases: 10. The germline CDR1 and CDR2 sequences are SNHLY and FYNNEI. This CDR3 spans 15 amino acids. CDR3 amino acids: CASRNDRGGHYEQYF. The CDR3 DNA is TGTGCCAGCAGAAATGACAGGGGCGGCCACTACGAGCAGTACTTC.

This sequence joins TRBV30 and TRBJ2-1; 12 bases align to TRBD1. CDR3 length: 15 residues. In germline, CDR1 is GTSNPN, CDR2 SVGIG (reference sequence). Trimming removed 0 bases from V and 8 bases from J; junction bases left unmatched: 5. CDR3 in DNA: TGTGCCTGGAGTGTAGGGACAGGGGGCTTAGATGAGCAGTTCTTC. Encoded protein: CAWSVGTGGLDEQFF.

This rearrangement joins TRBV5-4 to TRBJ1-4, with D perhaps matching TRBD1 (5 bases). Germline values: CDR1 SGHNT, CDR2 YYREEE (reference sequence). The CDR3 is 19 residues long. The germline V and J ends were trimmed by 4 bases and 2 bases, with 24 bases remaining between them. This CDR3 is CASSPQPWTTLGTNEKLFF. The DNA of the CDR3 is TGTGCCAGCAGCCCTCAGCCGTGGACAACTCTCGGGACTAATGAAAAACTGTTTTTT.

This clone has a single count. V gene TRBV2 combines with J gene TRBJ2-4; D unresolved. Per germline, CDR1 SNHLY and CDR2 FYNNEI. There are 15 residues in the CDR3. Trimming stripped 3 bases from V and 0 bases from J, with 9 bases between. The CDR3 bases are TGTGCCAGCAGTGATTCACCGGTAGCCAAAAACATTCAGTACTTC. Translated, it gives CASSDSPVAKNIQYF. Supplemented by reference TRBV2 and TRBJ2-4, the full variable domain reads EPEVTQTPSHQVTQMGQEVILRCVPISNHLYFYWYRQILGQKVEFLVSFYNNEISEKSEIFDDQFSVERPDGSNFTLKIRSTKLEDSAMYFCASSDSPVAKNIQYFGAGTRLSVL.

The J gene is TRBJ2-2, the V gene TRBV29-1; D is possibly TRBD1 (6 bases). Germline lookup yields CDR1 SQVTM and CDR2 ANQGSEA. Trimming took off 5 bases at V and 4 bases at J, with 8 bases between the two ends. The CDR3 covers 12 residues. CDR3 sequence: CSVTQGTGELFF. The CDR3 DNA sequence: TGCAGCGTTACACAGGGCACCGGGGAGCTGTTTTTT.

The chain has TRBV6-1 and TRBJ1-6; 8 bases align to TRBD1. CDR3 length: 15 amino acids. Trimming cost V 0 bases and J 10 bases; bases outside gene matches: 5. CDR1 MNHNS and CDR2 SASEGT come from the germline V gene. CDR3 sequence: CASSEAGGTGSPLHF. CDR3 nucleotide sequence: TGTGCCAGCAGTGAAGCTGGGGGGACAGGCTCACCCCTCCACTTT.

The V gene is TRBV28, the J gene TRBJ1-1; tentative D call: TRBD1 (5 bases). The V gene's germline CDR1 is MDHEN and CDR2 SYDVKM. The V and J ends lost 5 bases and 4 bases respectively, with 14 bases between them. This CDR3 spans 14 amino acids. In nucleotides, the CDR3 is TGTGCCAGCAGTATACGGACCGGGGGCACTGAAGCTTTCTTT. Residues: CASSIRTGGTEAFF.